This TCR beta chain was identified during a study of shared clonotypes between healthy human individuals. General study results and limits: Sampling included only blood; tissue repertoires likely differ.

With ten immunoSEQ deep assay plates, unsorted PBMC DNA underwent sequencing. The data were produced by immunoSEQ multiplex PCR, yet TCRdb's version contains in-frame clones alone and is incomplete. This sample yields around 500,000 clones, of which 79% are seen a single time; 10% to 15% belongs to the top ten. Comments on this clone: The antigen is undetermined.

The TCR sequence derives from a woman between 40 and 50 years old in good health. Some clones in this sample may be carry-over from other donors' samples. The sample consisted of PBMCs.

The CDR3 coding sequence is TGTGCCAGCAGTTTCCTCCGAGGGGCCGAGCAGTACTTC. This encodes CASSFLRGAEQYF. This sequence joins TRBV7-8 and TRBJ2-7; tentatively, D is TRBD1 or TRBD2 (5 bases each). In germline, CDR1 is SGHVS, CDR2 FQNEAQ. The CDR3 is 13 amino acids. The V end was cut by 6 bases, the J end by 6 bases, with 15 bases between.